The clone carrying this TCR beta chain was seen once. V lost 0 bases, J lost 2 bases, and 5 bases lay in between. There are 14 residues in the CDR3. Germline loops: CDR1 KGHDR, CDR2 SFDVKD. The data stem from a study of T cell responses to AZD1222 COVID-19 vaccine. The assay was immunoSEQ multiplex PCR, and TCRdb's table has in-frame clones only and misses some. The table lists around 100,000 clones, 85% of them singletons, with 4.5% to 5% in the top ten. The sample consisted of peripheral blood, taken 28 days after the second AZD1222 dose. The sequence came from an adult who received the AZD1222 COVID-19 vaccine. This chain links TRBV24-1 with TRBJ2-3; D call uncertain. As DNA, the CDR3 is TGTGCCACCAGTGATTTGGGCGACACAGATACGCAGTATTTT. Its translation is CATSDLGDTDTQYF.